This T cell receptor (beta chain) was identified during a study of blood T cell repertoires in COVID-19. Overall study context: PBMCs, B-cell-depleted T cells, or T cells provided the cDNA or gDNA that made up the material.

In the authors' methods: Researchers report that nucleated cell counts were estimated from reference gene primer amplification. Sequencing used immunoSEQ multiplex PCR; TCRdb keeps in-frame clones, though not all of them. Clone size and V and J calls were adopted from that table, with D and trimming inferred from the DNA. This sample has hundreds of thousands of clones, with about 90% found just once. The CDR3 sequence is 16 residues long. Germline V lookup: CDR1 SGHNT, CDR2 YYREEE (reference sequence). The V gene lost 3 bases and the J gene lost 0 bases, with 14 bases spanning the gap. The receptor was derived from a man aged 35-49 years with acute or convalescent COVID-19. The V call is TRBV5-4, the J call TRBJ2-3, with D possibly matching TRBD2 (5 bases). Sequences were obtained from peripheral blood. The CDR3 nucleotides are TGTGCCAGCAGCTCCCCCCGGGAACGGAGCACAGATACGCAGTATTTT. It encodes CASSSPRERSTDTQYF.